The 22 T cell receptor beta chains in this list originate from one sample, sequenced in a study of T-cell reconstitution after alpha-beta-depleted transplantation in children listed by TCRdb under 2016. The library was made by PCR. Sequencing took place on an Illumina HiSeq 2500. To normalize quantification of the TCRbeta repertoire, the TCR libraries were built with molecular barcoding that relied on unique molecular identifiers. Starting from the raw public reads, TCRdb applied fastp trimming at Q25, assembled clones with MiXCR and retained in-frame beta chains. Each record represents a unique CDR3 protein, reported with the most common genes and DNA among its rows. In all, the sample holds fewer than 700,000 distinct CDR3 sequences, and approximately 13% of those were seen once. In total, the top ten clones hold 2% to 2.5% of the sample. According to the study, the label for this sample's treatment or condition signals: allogeneic hematopoietic cell transplantation with graft depleted of TCRalphabeta T cells and CD19 B cells.

Sequenced here: PBMCs, mostly from graft donor cells, sampled 360 days after TCRalphabeta/CD19-depleted stem cell transplant. The source of these receptors is a male patient younger than 18 who had a stem cell transplant for acute myeloid leukemia, so the T cells may come from the graft donor.

This clonotype has just a few counts. The CDR3 coding sequence is TGTGCCACCACGACCGGGATCTATGGCTACACCTTC. Translation: CATTTGIYGYTF. The chain links TRBV28 to TRBJ1-2, with D uncertain. Germline CDR1 and CDR2: MDHEN and SYDVKM. This CDR3 spans 12 amino acids. V lost 10 bases to trimming and J lost 4 bases, with 13 bases between them.

This clonotype was picked up one time. The chain carries TRBV25-1 and TRBJ2-7, with D possibly being TRBD1 (6 bases). V was pared by 8 bases and J by 5 bases, with 19 bases between. Germline lookup yields CDR1 MGHDK and CDR2 SYGVNS. CDR3 length equals 14 residues. The CDR3 DNA follows: TGTGCCAGCCCACCTTACAGGGTTAATGACGAGCAGTACTTC. Its protein is CASPPYRVNDEQYF.

This clonotype was observed a few times. The chain's CDR3 is CATSSVGKGFSYNEQFF. The CDR3 DNA is TGTGCCACCAGCTCGGTGGGGAAGGGGTTCTCCTACAATGAGCAGTTCTTC. The chain joins TRBV24-1 to TRBJ2-1; D might be TRBD1 (5 bases). Germline assignment: CDR1 KGHDR and CDR2 SFDVKD. The ends were cut back, 7 bases at V and 0 bases at J, with 18 bases in the middle. The CDR3 loop spans 17 amino acids.

This clonotype was detected ten times or more. This rearrangement joins TRBV14 to TRBJ2-3; 11 bases line up with TRBD2. This CDR3 is built from 15 residues. Trimming at V came to 2 bases and at J to 9 bases, leaving 7 bases not matched to a gene. In germline, CDR1 is SGHDN, CDR2 FVKESK. CDR3 nucleotide sequence: TGTGCCAGCAGCCAAATAGCGGGAGGGCGGGCAACGCAGTATTTT. Amino acid sequence: CASSQIAGGRATQYF.

The chain recombines TRBV5-1 with TRBJ2-3; TRBD2 aligns across 9 bases. V gave up 0 bases and J gave up 4 bases; unmatched junction bases: 9. The CDR3 covers 17 residues. Looked up from germline, CDR1 is SGHRS and CDR2 is YFSETQ. CDR3: CASSLASAGGAADTQYF. The CDR3 bases are TGCGCCAGCAGCTTGGCCTCAGCGGGAGGTGCGGCAGATACGCAGTATTTT. Using reference TRBV5-1 and TRBJ2-3 for the parts outside the CDR3, the full variable domain is KAGVTQTPRYLIKTRGQQVTLSCSPISGHRSVSWYQQTPGQGLQFLFEYFSETQRNKGNFPGRFSGRQFSNSRSEMNVSTLELGDSALYLCASSLASAGGAADTQYFGPGTRLTVL.

This rearrangement joins TRBV5-1 to TRBJ1-5; 8 positions match TRBD1. The CDR3 covers 14 residues. V was pared by 4 bases and J by 6 bases, with 6 bases of the junction left unmatched. In germline, CDR1 is SGHRS, CDR2 YFSETQ. CDR3 nucleotides: TGCGCCAGCAGCCTCCGGACAGGGAGTCAGCCCCAGCATTTT. It is translated as CASSLRTGSQPQHF.

Of note for this clonotype: A single base separates this from a much larger clone, so it may be a read error. The rearrangement uses TRBV5-1 and TRBJ2-1, with D tentatively TRBD2 (6 bases). Germline assignment: CDR1 SGHRS and CDR2 YFSETQ. With 3 bases removed from V and 2 bases from J, the gap between germline ends came to 12 bases. The CDR3 totals 15 residues. CDR3 nucleotide sequence: TGCGCCAGCAGCTGGTTTCTAGCGCCCTACAATGAGCAGTTCTTC. Translation gives CASSWFLAPYNEQFF.

This clonotype was counted only a few times. The chain uses TRBV20-1 and TRBJ2-3; unclear D gene. The V gene lost 3 bases and the J gene lost 15 bases, with 7 bases spanning the gap. The CDR3 has 8 amino acids. Germline V gene data show CDR1 as DFQATT and CDR2 as SNEGSKA (reference sequence). This chain's CDR3 is CSASSIYF. The CDR3 nucleotides are TGCAGTGCTAGCTCGATTTATTTT.

This clonotype has ten or more counts. V is TRBV29-1 and J is TRBJ2-4; D perhaps matches TRBD2 (6 bases). The CDR3 sequence is 13 residues long. Germline V gives CDR1 SQVTM, CDR2 ANQGSEA. Trimming pared 5 bases from V and 0 bases from J, leaving 8 bases between. The CDR3, as DNA: TGCAGCGTTCCGGGGGTAGCCAAAAACATTCAGTACTTC. Amino acids: CSVPGVAKNIQYF.

This clonotype has more than one count but fewer than ten. The CDR3 sequence: CASRLLGGSNYGYTF. Here the CDR3 DNA reads TGTGCCAGCAGACTCCTAGGAGGGAGTAACTATGGCTACACCTTC. The rearrangement uses TRBV28 and TRBJ1-2, with D hard to call. The germline V gene has CDR1 MDHEN and CDR2 SYDVKM. CDR3 size: 15 residues. V lost 6 bases and J lost 1, with 15 bases in between.

This sequence joins TRBV3-1 and TRBJ1-6; perhaps TRBD1 as D (5 bases). The V and J ends lost 4 bases and 7 bases respectively, with 11 bases between them. Germline V lookup: CDR1 LGHDT, CDR2 YNNKEL (reference sequence). The CDR3 is made up of 14 amino acids. The CDR3 DNA is TGTGCCAGCAGCCCTATACAGGCGAATTCACCCCTCCACTTT. Its protein is CASSPIQANSPLHF.

This clonotype was detected many times. The rearrangement links TRBV29-1 to TRBJ2-1, with D maybe TRBD2 (6 bases). This CDR3 has 13 amino acids. Trimming removed 5 bases at V and 2 bases at J, with 10 bases between. CDR1 is SQVTM and CDR2 is ANQGSEA in the germline V gene. The DNA of the CDR3 is TGCAGCGTTCCCGGGACTCCCTACAATGAGCAGTTCTTC. Translation: CSVPGTPYNEQFF.

CDR3 sequence: CASSVEGAFSYEQYF. CDR3 sequence (DNA): TGTGCCAGCAGCGTAGAAGGAGCATTCTCCTACGAGCAGTACTTC. This chain uses TRBV9 with TRBJ2-7; unclear D gene. This CDR3 is 15 amino acids long. The germline V gene encodes CDR1 SGDLS and CDR2 YYNGEE. The ends were cut back, 0 bases at V and 0 bases at J, with 10 bases in the middle.

This clonotype was counted ten times or more. V is TRBV20-1 and J is TRBJ1-1, with D maybe TRBD1 (6 bases). This CDR3 is built from 12 residues. Per the germline V gene, CDR1 is DFQATT and CDR2 is SNEGSKA (reference sequence). This chain's CDR3 is CSPGTLNTEAFF. The CDR3 region has the DNA TGCAGCCCCGGGACATTGAACACTGAAGCTTTCTTT.

This clonotype occurred many times. This chain connects TRBV24-1 to TRBJ2-1; TRBD2 agrees at 14 bases. The CDR3 is 15 amino acids. CDR1 KGHDR and CDR2 SFDVKD come from the germline V gene. Unmatched junction bases numbered 6, after V lost 7 bases and J lost 8 bases. Here the CDR3 DNA reads TGTGCCACCAGGGGGACTAGCGGGAGTGTACATGAGCAGTTCTTC. Amino acid sequence: CATRGTSGSVHEQFF.

The table lists this clonotype with a few counts. This rearrangement joins TRBV7-8 to TRBJ2-1; tentative D call: TRBD2 (6 bases). V was pared by 5 bases and J by 3 bases, with 17 bases between. Germline loops: CDR1 SGHVS, CDR2 FQNEAQ. The CDR3 is 16 residues long. The CDR3 region has the DNA TGTGCCAGCAGCCGAGCCCGGGACTTTCTCTACAATGAGCAGTTCTTC. It codes for CASSRARDFLYNEQFF.

This clonotype showed up just a few times. The chain couples TRBV9 to TRBJ2-3; no firm D call. This CDR3 has 15 residues. Germline assignment: CDR1 SGDLS and CDR2 YYNGEE. Trimming took off 0 bases at V and 3 bases at J, with 11 bases between the two ends. The CDR3 reads CASSVGVWVTDTQYF. Here the CDR3 DNA reads TGTGCCAGCAGCGTAGGCGTATGGGTTACAGATACGCAGTATTTT.

The rearrangement uses TRBV4-3 and TRBJ2-2, with D maybe TRBD2 (6 bases). Germline V gives CDR1 LGHNA, CDR2 YSLEER. There are 15 residues in the CDR3. With 2 bases removed from V and 4 bases from J, the gap between germline ends came to 11 bases. CDR3: CASSQTGVVTGELFF. CDR3 nucleotide sequence: TGCGCCAGCAGCCAAACGGGAGTAGTCACCGGGGAGCTGTTTTTT.

This chain connects TRBV13 to TRBJ2-7; TRBD1 aligns across 10 bases. Germline-derived CDR1 and CDR2 are PRHDT and FYEKMQ (reference sequence). The ends lost 2 bases at V and 2 bases at J; junction bases unmatched: 3. The CDR3 extends over 15 amino acids. This CDR3 reads CASSLRGQGPYEQYV. The DNA of the CDR3 is TGTGCCAGCAGCTTAAGGGGACAGGGGCCCTACGAGCAGTACGTC.

As for this clonotype: Being one base from a much bigger clone, this may be a read error. The CDR3 loop reads CASSLFLQGQYGYTF. CDR3 coding DNA: TGTGCCAGCAGCTTATTCTTGCAGGGCCAGTATGGCTACACCTTC. The chain combines TRBV7-9 with TRBJ1-2; possibly TRBD1 for D (5 bases). Per the germline V gene, CDR1 is SEHNR and CDR2 is FQNEAQ (reference sequence). Trimming pared 2 bases from V and 5 bases from J, leaving 15 bases between. The CDR3 length is 15 residues. The whole variable domain, remainder taken from reference TRBV7-9 and TRBJ1-2, is DTGVSQNPRHKITKRGQNVTFRCDPISEHNRLYWYRQTLGQGPEFLTYFQNEAQLEKSRLLSDRFSAERPKGSFSTLEIQRTEQGDSAMYLCASSLFLQGQYGYTFGSGTRLTVV.

This clonotype was counted between two and nine times. The CDR3 DNA reads as TGTGCCACCAGCAGGACCGACGGAAATTCACCCCTCCACTTT. This gives the protein CATSRTDGNSPLHF. V gene TRBV15 combines with J gene TRBJ1-6; D not certain. The CDR3 totals 14 residues. V lost 3 bases, J lost 7 bases, and 10 bases lay in between. Per germline, CDR1 LNHNV and CDR2 YYDKDF (reference sequence).

This clonotype was counted a few times. This chain connects TRBV25-1 to TRBJ2-7; 9 bases are shared with TRBD1. After removal of 4 bases from V and 3 bases from J, the junction contained 25 bases not matched to a gene. The CDR3 length is 21 residues. The germline gives CDR1 MGHDK, CDR2 SYGVNS. Here the CDR3 reads CASSGTPSGTGRAVWVYEQYF. DNA for the CDR3: TGTGCCAGCAGTGGAACCCCCTCCGGGACAGGGAGGGCAGTATGGGTCTACGAGCAGTACTTC.